This T cell receptor beta chain is drawn from a study of T cells in Graves' hyperthyroidism and ophthalmopathy. The V gene lost 10 bases and the J gene lost 7 bases, with 14 bases spanning the gap. The CDR3 is 13 residues long. Germline assignment: CDR1 MGHDK and CDR2 SYGVNS. TCR beta CDR3 region amplification was performed from RNA transcripts. Researchers ran a first-round RT-PCR on the TCR CDR3 using the HTBI primer set. TCRdb fed the multiplex PCR reads into MiXCR, producing one record per CDR3 protein. The sample has roughly 840,000 distinct CDR3 sequences; 35% to 40% are singletons. Investigators excluded patients with uncontrolled infection, other autoimmune disease, pregnancy or lactation. Concerning this clonotype: What it binds is unknown.

General study points: The model anticipated ophthalmopathy a median about six months pre-onset.

This chain uses TRBV25-1 with TRBJ1-6; no reliable D call. The material sequenced was blood. The receptor was isolated from a man between 18 and 29 years old with Graves' hyperthyroidism. CDR3: CATRPAGNSPLHF. The DNA of the CDR3 is TGTGCCACGCGCCCCGCGGGGAATTCACCCCTCCACTTT.